This is a list of T cell receptor beta chains from one sample in a study of beta chain features in type 1 diabetes. Only in-frame clones appear in the TCRdb table, and some are missing; sequencing was by immunoSEQ multiplex PCR. The table shows under 550,000 clones, with 10% to 12% occurring only once. Sequenced input: naive CD4+ T cells from blood. Source of these receptors: a young woman in good health. CDR3s include the opening cysteine and the closing phenylalanine or tryptophan. D genes are given only for firm matches. Size tells how often a clone was seen (once, few, many) or the class of an expanded clone, and some rows leave it out.

D	J	V	size	length	DNA	CDR3
TRBD1	TRBJ1-6	TRBV9	.	15	TGTGCCAGCAGCGTCACGACAGGGGAGGATTCACCCCTCCACTTT	CASSVTTGEDSPLHF
TRBD2	TRBJ2-3	TRBV15	few	16	TGTGTCTCCAACGCTCCGGGACTAGCGAGCACAGATACGCAGTATTTT	CVSNAPGLASTDTQYF
.	TRBJ2-5	TRBV7-2	.	15	TGTGCCAGCAGCTTAGGAGGAGGACGCCAAGAGACCCAGTACTTC	CASSLGGGRQETQYF
.	TRBJ2-6	TRBV15	.	16	TGTGCCACCAGCAGAGGACGAGGGACTGGGGCCAACGTCCTGACTTTC	CATSRGRGTGANVLTF
.	TRBJ2-3	TRBV6-6	few	14	TGTGCCAGCAGTTACACGAGGGGCACAGATACGCAGTATTTT	CASSYTRGTDTQYF
.	TRBJ2-3	TRBV27	few	13	TGTGCCAGCAGGAGAACGGGCACAGATACGCAGTATTTT	CASRRTGTDTQYF
.	TRBJ2-1	TRBV7-7	.	15	TGTGCTAGCAGCTTAGGCTACCCCCGCTACAATGAGCAGTTCTTC	CASSLGYPRYNEQFF
TRBD1	TRBJ2-7	TRBV7-9	few	14	TGTGCCAGCAGCTTTACAGGGGGCCTAGGGGAGCAGTACTTC	CASSFTGGLGEQYF
.	TRBJ1-2	TRBV4-1	.	16	TGCGCCAGCAGCCAAGATGGTACCGGGCCGGTATATGGCTACACCTTC	CASSQDGTGPVYGYTF
.	TRBJ1-3	TRBV18	.	15	TGTGCCAGCTCACCAGAGGTCTACGAAGGAAACACCATATATTTT	CASSPEVYEGNTIYF
TRBD1	TRBJ2-1	TRBV7-9	few	16	TGTGCCAGCAGCCCCGGGACAGCGAGCTCCTACAATGAGCAGTTCTTC	CASSPGTASSYNEQFF
.	TRBJ2-1	TRBV27	few	13	TGTGCCAGCAGACCCCACGTCGGTGGTGAGCAGTTCTTC	CASRPHVGGEQFF
.	TRBJ2-7	TRBV4-2	.	13	TGTGCCAGCAGCCAAGCGCGATACTACGAGCAGTACTTC	CASSQARYYEQYF
TRBD1	TRBJ1-4	TRBV7-9	few	15	TGTGCCAGCAGCCTCCCGACAGGGATGACTGAAAAACTGTTTTTT	CASSLPTGMTEKLFF
.	TRBJ2-1	TRBV11-2	few	13	TGTGCCAGCAGCTTACTTGGTGGACGTGAGCAGTTCTTC	CASSLLGGREQFF
.	TRBJ2-7	TRBV7-3	.	14	TGTGCCAGCAGCCAGGGCGCTCCCTCCTACGAGCAGTACTTC	CASSQGAPSYEQYF
.	TRBJ2-7	TRBV19	.	12	TGTGCCAGTAGTAACAGGGCGAGTGAGCAGTACTTC	CASSNRASEQYF
.	TRBJ2-5	TRBV7-2	few	12	TGTGCCAGCAGCCCCGAGAGGGAGACCCAGTACTTC	CASSPERETQYF
TRBD1	TRBJ2-1	TRBV28	few	15	TGTGCCAGCAGTTTCCAGGGACAGGCGAGGAATGAGCAGTTCTTC	CASSFQGQARNEQFF
.	TRBJ1-1	TRBV7-2	few	15	TGTGCCAGCAGCCTGGGGTCGGCAGCGAACACTGAAGCTTTCTTT	CASSLGSAANTEAFF
TRBD2	TRBJ2-5	TRBV7-7	.	16	TGTGCTAGCAGCTTGACTAGCGGGAGCAGGGCGGAGACCCAGTACTTC	CASSLTSGSRAETQYF
.	TRBJ1-2	TRBV29-1	.	13	TGCAGCGTTGATCGGGGGGAGCAGTATGGCTACACCTTC	CSVDRGEQYGYTF
.	TRBJ1-5	TRBV15	.	15	TGTGCCACCAGCAGGGTTGGACAGCGGAATCAGCCCCAGCATTTT	CATSRVGQRNQPQHF
.	TRBJ1-5	TRBV7-9	few	14	TGTGCCAGCAGCTCTATGGGACCGAATCAGCCCCAGCATTTT	CASSSMGPNQPQHF
.	TRBJ2-3	TRBV5-6	.	15	TGTGCCAGCAGCTTGAGGAAAGGGGGAAGAGATACGCAGTATTTT	CASSLRKGGRDTQYF
TRBD1	TRBJ2-3	TRBV13	few	16	TGTGCCAGCAGCTCCCTACAGGGGGCCAGCACAGATACGCAGTATTTT	CASSSLQGASTDTQYF
TRBD1	TRBJ1-1	TRBV7-2	.	15	TGTGCCAGCAGCTCAACAGGGGCCCCGAACACTGAAGCTTTCTTT	CASSSTGAPNTEAFF
TRBD2	TRBJ2-3	TRBV7-9	.	16	TGTGCCAGCAGCCTGAAGCGGGAGGGCCCTACAGATACGCAGTATTTT	CASSLKREGPTDTQYF